This T cell receptor (beta chain) is from a study of blood T cell repertoires in COVID-19. About the study: Sites across the United States, Italy and Spain contributed samples from acute and convalescent COVID-19. T cells, B-cell-depleted T cells, or PBMCs provided the cDNA or gDNA that served as material.

J gave up 8 bases and V 6 bases, and 16 bases lay outside the gene matches. The CDR3 covers 16 residues. Germline V gives CDR1 MNHEY, CDR2 SMNVEV (reference sequence). In the original analysis: Reference gene primer amplification yielded estimated nucleated cell counts. The protocol was immunoSEQ multiplex PCR, while the TCRdb copy is restricted to in-frame clones and leaves out a portion. That table supplies the V and J calls and clone size; D and trimming were determined from the DNA. The sample holds around 230,000 clones, around 82% seen once. The sequence derives from a woman between 40 and 50 years old with active or convalescent COVID-19. The chain recombines TRBV27 with TRBJ2-1; TRBD2 matches 7 bases. Material: peripheral blood. The DNA for the CDR3 is TGTGCCAGCAGAAAAAGACTAGCCCTTCGGAGGGATGAGCAGTTCTTC. Translated: CASRKRLALRRDEQFF.